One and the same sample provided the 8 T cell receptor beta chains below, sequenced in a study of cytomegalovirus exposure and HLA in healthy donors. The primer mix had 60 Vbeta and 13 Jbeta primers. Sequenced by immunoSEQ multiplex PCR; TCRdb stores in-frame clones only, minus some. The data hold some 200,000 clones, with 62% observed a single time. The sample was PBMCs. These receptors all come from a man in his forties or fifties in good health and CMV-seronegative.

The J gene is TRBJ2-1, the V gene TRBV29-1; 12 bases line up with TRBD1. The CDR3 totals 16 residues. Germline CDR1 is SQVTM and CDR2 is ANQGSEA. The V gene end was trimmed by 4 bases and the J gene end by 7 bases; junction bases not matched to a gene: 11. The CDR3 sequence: CSVVNKGQGAKNEQFF. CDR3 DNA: TGCAGCGTTGTTAATAAGGGACAGGGGGCGAAAAATGAGCAGTTCTTC.

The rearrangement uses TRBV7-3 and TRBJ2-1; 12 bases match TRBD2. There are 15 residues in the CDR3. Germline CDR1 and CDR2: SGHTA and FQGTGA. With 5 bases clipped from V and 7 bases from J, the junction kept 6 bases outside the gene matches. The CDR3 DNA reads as TGTGCCAGCAGCCTTACTAGCGGGAGGTTGAATGAGCAGTTCTTC. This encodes CASSLTSGRLNEQFF.

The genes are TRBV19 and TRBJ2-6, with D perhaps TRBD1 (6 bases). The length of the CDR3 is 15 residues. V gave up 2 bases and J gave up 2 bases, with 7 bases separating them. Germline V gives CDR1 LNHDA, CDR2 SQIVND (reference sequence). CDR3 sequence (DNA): TGTGCCAGTAGTATACAGGGGACTGGGGCCAACGTCCTGACTTTC. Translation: CASSIQGTGANVLTF.

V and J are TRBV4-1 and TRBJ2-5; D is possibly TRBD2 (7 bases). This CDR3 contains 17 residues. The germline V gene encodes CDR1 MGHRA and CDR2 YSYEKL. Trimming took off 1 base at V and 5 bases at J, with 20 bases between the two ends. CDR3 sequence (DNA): TGCGCCAGCAGCCAAGGGTTGAACTCTAAGGGGGGGGAGACCCAGTACTTC. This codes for CASSQGLNSKGGETQYF.

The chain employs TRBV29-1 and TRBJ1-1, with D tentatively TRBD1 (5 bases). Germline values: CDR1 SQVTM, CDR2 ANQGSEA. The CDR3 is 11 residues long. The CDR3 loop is CSAGMDTEAFF. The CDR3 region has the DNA TGCAGTGCAGGGATGGACACTGAAGCTTTCTTT.

This chain's CDR3 is CSVRALTSGSFGEQFF. For the CDR3, the DNA is TGCAGCGTTCGGGCCCTGACTAGCGGGAGTTTCGGTGAGCAGTTCTTC. The gene calls are TRBV29-1 and TRBJ2-1; 12 nucleotides align to TRBD2. CDR1 SQVTM and CDR2 ANQGSEA come from the germline V gene. This CDR3 is built from 16 residues. Trimming removed 5 bases from V and 9 bases from J; junction bases left unmatched: 14.

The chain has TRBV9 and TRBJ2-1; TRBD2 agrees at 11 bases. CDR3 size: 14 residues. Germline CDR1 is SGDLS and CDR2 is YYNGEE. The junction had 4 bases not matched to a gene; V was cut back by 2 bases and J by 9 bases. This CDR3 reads CASSVTSGISEQFF. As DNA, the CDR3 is TGTGCCAGCAGCGTGACTAGCGGGATCAGTGAGCAGTTCTTC.

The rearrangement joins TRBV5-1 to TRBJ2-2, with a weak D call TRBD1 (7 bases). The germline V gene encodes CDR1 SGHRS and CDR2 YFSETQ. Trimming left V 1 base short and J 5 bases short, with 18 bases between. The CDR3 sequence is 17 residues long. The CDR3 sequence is CASSLSGGGGGTGELFF. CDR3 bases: TGCGCCAGCAGCTTGTCCGGAGGGGGCGGAGGAACCGGGGAGCTGTTTTTT.